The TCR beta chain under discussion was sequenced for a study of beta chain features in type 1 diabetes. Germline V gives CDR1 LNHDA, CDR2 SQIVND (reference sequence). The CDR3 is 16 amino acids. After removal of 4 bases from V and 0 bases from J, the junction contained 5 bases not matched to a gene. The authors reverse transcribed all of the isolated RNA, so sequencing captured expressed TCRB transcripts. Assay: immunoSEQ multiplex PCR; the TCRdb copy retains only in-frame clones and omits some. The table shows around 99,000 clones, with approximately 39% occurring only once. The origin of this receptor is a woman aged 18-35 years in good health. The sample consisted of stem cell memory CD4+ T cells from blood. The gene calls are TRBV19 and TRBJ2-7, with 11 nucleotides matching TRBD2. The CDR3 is CASSRIAGGVSYEQYF. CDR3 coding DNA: TGTGCCAGTAGTAGGATAGCGGGAGGGGTCTCCTACGAGCAGTACTTC.